This TCR beta chain was identified in a study of blood T cell repertoires in COVID-19. The overall study: Donors in the United States, Italy and Spain gave samples during acute or convalescent COVID-19. PBMCs, B-cell-depleted T cells, or T cells were the source of the cDNA or gDNA that made up the material.

Authors' data handling: Amplification of reference gene primers was used by the study to estimate nucleated cell counts. Profiling relied on immunoSEQ multiplex PCR, and the TCRdb table lists in-frame clones only, not all of them. V and J calls and clone size are as listed in that table; D and trimming were resolved from the DNA. The sample carries 200,000 to 300,000 clones, about 86% recorded once. This clone was detected once. This clonotype originated in a woman aged 25-40 years who had recovered from COVID-19. The sequenced material came from peripheral blood.

The CDR3 region is CASSIDSALAGSTDTQYF. The CDR3 DNA reads as TGTGCCAGTAGTATCGACTCCGCCTTAGCGGGGTCCACAGATACGCAGTATTTT. The chain recombines TRBV19 with TRBJ2-3; 8 nucleotides agree with TRBD2. The trim removed 3 bases at V and 2 bases at J, leaving 13 bases unmatched. The CDR3 extends over 18 amino acids. Germline lookup yields CDR1 LNHDA and CDR2 SQIVND (reference sequence).